A single sample gave rise to the 18 T cell receptor beta chains below, sequenced in a study of T cells in Graves' hyperthyroidism and ophthalmopathy. RNA transcripts were the template for amplifying TCR beta CDR3 regions. TCR CDR3 regions were first amplified by RT-PCR with HTBI primers. TCRdb reprocessed the multiplex PCR reads with MiXCR, giving one entry per CDR3 protein. The top ten hold under 45% of the sample, which has some 300,000 distinct CDR3 sequences, roughly 20% seen once. The specimen sequenced was blood. The receptor source for this set is a man aged 50 to 59 with Graves' ophthalmopathy.

This chain links TRBV10-2 with TRBJ2-6; a weak D match, TRBD2 (8 bases). The germline gives CDR1 WSHSY, CDR2 SAAADI. The CDR3 covers 18 residues. V was pared by 6 bases and J by 2 bases, with 20 bases between. CDR3 in DNA: TGCGCCAGCAGCGATCTCGGGAGGGGGCGAGCTGGGGCCAACGTCCTGACTTTC. This encodes CASSDLGRGRAGANVLTF.

This clonotype was recorded a few times. The chain combines TRBV9 with TRBJ2-3; D might be TRBD2 (5 bases). CDR3 length: 15 residues. V was cut by 3 bases and J by 4 bases, with 15 bases left in between. Germline V lookup: CDR1 SGDLS, CDR2 YYNGEE. CDR3 in DNA: TGTGCCAGCAGCGCCTCCCCAGGAGGTCCAGATACGCAGTATTTT. Protein product: CASSASPGGPDTQYF.

A remark on this clonotype: A single base separates this from a much larger clone, so it may be a read error. V gene TRBV5-4 combines with J gene TRBJ2-7; D may be TRBD2 (6 bases). This CDR3 comprises 15 residues. The germline V and J ends were trimmed by 0 bases and 3 bases, with 13 bases remaining between them. CDR1 SGHNT and CDR2 YYREEE come from the germline V gene (reference sequence). In DNA form, the CDR3 reads TGTGCCAGCAGCTTGGAACCAGGGAGGTTCTACGAGCAGTACTTC. Its protein product is CASSLEPGRFYEQYF.

With respect to this clonotype: This may arise from a read error, as a much more abundant clone is one base away. The V gene is TRBV7-2, the J gene TRBJ2-1; D is undetermined. CDR3 length: 13 amino acids. Germline assignment: CDR1 SGHTA and CDR2 FQGNSA. V gave up 2 bases and J gave up 7 bases, with 9 bases separating them. CDR3 residues: CASSLIARNEQFF. CDR3 sequence (DNA): TGTGCCAGCAGCTTAATTGCGCGGAATGAGCAGTTCTTC.

This clonotype has more than one count but fewer than ten. The chain couples TRBV18 to TRBJ2-3; 7 bases map to TRBD1. Trimming took 8 bases from V and 0 from J; bases not matched to a gene: 8. Germline CDR1 is KGHSH and CDR2 is LQKENI. CDR3 length equals 15 residues. CDR3 sequence (DNA): TGTGCCAGCGCCCGGGACAGAACTAGCACAGATACGCAGTATTTT. It yields the protein CASARDRTSTDTQYF.

This clonotype has at least ten counts. This chain joins TRBV28 and TRBJ2-5; 8 nucleotides align to TRBD1. Trimming took 5 bases from V and 6 from J; bases not matched to a gene: 8. The CDR3 contains 14 residues. Germline-derived CDR1 and CDR2 are MDHEN and SYDVKM. Here the CDR3 reads CASSPYRGKQTQYF. The CDR3 DNA is TGTGCCAGCAGTCCTTACAGGGGGAAGCAGACCCAGTACTTC.

At least ten counts were recorded for this clonotype. CDR3 protein: CASSLGLAGVYNEQFF. For the CDR3, the DNA is TGTGCCAGCAGTTTGGGACTAGCGGGTGTTTACAATGAGCAGTTCTTC. This sequence joins TRBV12-3 or TRBV12-4 and TRBJ2-1, with 12 nucleotides matching TRBD2. With 3 bases clipped from V and 4 bases from J, the junction kept 4 bases outside the gene matches. CDR3 length equals 16 residues.

This clonotype has more than one count but fewer than ten. V and J are TRBV4-1 and TRBJ1-5, with 9 bases identical to TRBD1. The germline V gene encodes CDR1 MGHRA and CDR2 YSYEKL. The CDR3 loop spans 16 amino acids. The V gene end was trimmed by 2 bases and the J gene end by 6 bases; junction bases not matched to a gene: 8. The CDR3, as DNA: TGCGCCAGCAGCCAACCGGGACAGGGTTCAAGTCAGCCCCAGCATTTT. Its translation is CASSQPGQGSSQPQHF.

This clonotype came up a few times. The chain couples TRBV5-1 to TRBJ2-3; 13 positions match TRBD2. The J segment lost 5 bases and the V segment lost 4 bases, leaving 1 base of the junction unmatched. Germline loops: CDR1 SGHRS, CDR2 YFSETQ. The length of the CDR3 is 14 residues. The CDR3: CASSGLAGVDTQYF. CDR3 DNA: TGCGCCAGCAGCGGACTAGCGGGAGTAGATACGCAGTATTTT.

This clonotype was observed a handful of times. The chain couples TRBV6-1 to TRBJ2-1, with TRBD2 matching 8 bases. CDR3 length: 15 residues. Unmatched junction bases numbered 6, after V lost 5 bases and J lost 3 bases. CDR1 and CDR2 (germline): MNHNS, SASEGT. This CDR3 reads CASSKLAENYNEQFF. The CDR3 DNA sequence: TGTGCCAGCAGTAAACTAGCGGAGAACTACAATGAGCAGTTCTTC.

This clonotype was counted at least ten times. The chain has TRBV7-9 and TRBJ2-1, with 7 positions matching TRBD1. V gave up 5 bases and J gave up 3 bases; unmatched junction bases: 7. Per germline, CDR1 SEHNR and CDR2 FQNEAQ (reference sequence). The CDR3 has 15 amino acids. The chain's CDR3 is CASSVDREFYNEQFF. CDR3 nucleotides: TGTGCCAGCAGCGTAGACAGGGAGTTCTACAATGAGCAGTTCTTC.

This chain uses TRBV27 with TRBJ2-7, with D unresolved. V lost 3 bases and J lost 5, with 14 bases in between. The CDR3 has 14 residues. Germline CDR1 MNHEY, CDR2 SMNVEV (reference sequence). The CDR3 protein is CASSFGYPLDEQYF. CDR3 coding DNA: TGTGCCAGCAGTTTTGGCTACCCCCTTGACGAGCAGTACTTC.

The chain employs TRBV9 and TRBJ1-2; D not certain. Trimming shortened V by 0 bases and J by 5 bases, and 17 bases separated the two germline ends. CDR3 length equals 16 residues. Germline V CDR1 and CDR2: SGDLS, YYNGEE. CDR3 in DNA: TGTGCCAGCAGCGTAGTTATATTTATCCGTGCGTATGGCTACACCTTC. It translates to CASSVVIFIRAYGYTF. The full variable domain, rest sourced from reference TRBV9 and TRBJ1-2, is DSGVTQTPKHLITATGQRVTLRCSPRSGDLSVYWYQQSLDQGLQFLIQYYNGEERAKGNILERFSAQQFPDLHSELNLSSLELGDSALYFCASSVVIFIRAYGYTFGSGTRLTVV.

In its sample, this clonotype was seen many times. The chain recombines TRBV28 with TRBJ2-2; 7 positions match TRBD1. From germline, CDR1 is MDHEN and CDR2 SYDVKM. The CDR3 length is 14 residues. The V gene end was trimmed by 6 bases and the J gene end by 4 bases; junction bases not matched to a gene: 5. The CDR3 here is CASRTGSGTGELFF. In DNA form, the CDR3 reads TGTGCCAGCAGGACAGGGAGCGGCACCGGGGAGCTGTTTTTT.

In its sample, this clonotype was seen many times. The chain employs TRBV6-2 or TRBV6-3 and TRBJ1-5; D gene ambiguous. The CDR3 has 14 residues. The germline V and J ends were trimmed by 7 bases and 5 bases, with 15 bases remaining between them. Germline-derived CDR1 and CDR2 are MNHEY and SVGEGT. The CDR3 region has the DNA TGTGCCAGCACCGTCTACGGCAGCTATCAGCCCCAGCATTTT. Translated: CASTVYGSYQPQHF.

Ten or more counts support this clonotype. The chain couples TRBV7-2 to TRBJ2-5; TRBD1 aligns across 10 bases. The CDR3 has 13 residues. Germline lookup yields CDR1 SGHTA and CDR2 FQGNSA. After removal of 6 bases from V and 5 bases from J, the junction contained 3 bases not matched to a gene. This CDR3 reads CASRTGGGETQYF. For the CDR3, the DNA is TGTGCCAGCAGGACAGGGGGCGGCGAGACCCAGTACTTC.

The rearrangement links TRBV6-1 to TRBJ2-2; D is uncertain. Trimming left V 7 bases short and J 6 bases short, with 6 bases between. The CDR3 is made up of 11 amino acids. CDR1 and CDR2 from the germline V gene are MNHNS and SASEGT. The CDR3 DNA sequence: TGTGCCAGCACTAAATCCGGGGAGCTGTTTTTT. This translates into CASTKSGELFF.

In its sample, this clonotype was seen many times. The V and J genes are TRBV4-1 and TRBJ1-2; 7 bases line up with TRBD1. The CDR3 runs to 15 residues. Looked up from germline, CDR1 is MGHRA and CDR2 is YSYEKL. The ends lost 0 bases at V and 6 bases at J; junction bases unmatched: 7. CDR3 sequence (DNA): TGCGCCAGCAGCCAAGATCTTGACAGGGTCGATGGCTACACCTTC. Encoded protein: CASSQDLDRVDGYTF.